The 6 T cell receptor beta chains presented below share a single source sample, sequenced in a study of T-cell reconstitution after alpha-beta-depleted transplantation in children. The TCRbeta library was prepared with unique molecular identifiers. Each CDR3 protein gets one entry after TCRdb re-called the PCR reads with MiXCR. The sample lists around 580,000 distinct CDR3 sequences, more than 20% seen once, with 11% to 15% in the top ten. The sample in question was PBMCs, mostly from graft donor cells, obtained 360 days after TCRalphabeta/CD19-depleted stem cell transplant. These receptors came from a boy younger than two who had a stem cell transplant for acute myeloid leukemia, so the T cells may come from the graft donor.

This clonotype showed up many times. CDR3 in DNA: TGTGCCATCAGAACCGGGGCTAGCTCCTACGAGCAGTACTTC. Its translation is CAIRTGASSYEQYF. The rearrangement links TRBV10-3 to TRBJ2-7, with D perhaps being TRBD1 or TRBD2 (5 bases each). CDR3 length: 14 residues. Germline V lookup: CDR1 ENHRY, CDR2 SYGVKD. The V end was cut by 6 bases, the J end by 0 bases, with 12 bases between.

The chain joins TRBV20-1 to TRBJ2-3; D is ambiguous. The CDR3 is 16 amino acids. Germline lookup yields CDR1 DFQATT and CDR2 SNEGSKA (reference sequence). V gave up 0 bases and J gave up 0 bases, with 13 bases separating them. The CDR3 reads CSAREFRPASTDTQYF. Written as DNA, the CDR3 is TGCAGTGCTAGAGAGTTCCGTCCTGCTAGCACAGATACGCAGTATTTT.

Ten or more counts support this clonotype. The chain carries TRBV7-9 and TRBJ1-1; D remains unclear. The CDR3 covers 12 residues. With 4 bases removed from V and 8 bases from J, the gap between germline ends came to 11 bases. Germline CDR1 SEHNR, CDR2 FQNEAQ (reference sequence). CDR3: CASSSWAGEAFF. The CDR3 coding sequence is TGTGCCAGCAGCTCCTGGGCAGGCGAAGCTTTCTTT.

This clonotype has ten or more counts. The chain combines TRBV24-1 with TRBJ2-1, with D tentatively TRBD1 or TRBD2 (5 bases each). CDR1 and CDR2 (germline): KGHDR, SFDVKD. Trimming took 4 bases from V and 10 from J, leaving 10 bases between them. This CDR3 comprises 12 residues. CDR3 in DNA: TGTGCCACCAGTGAGTACGGGACCGAGCAGTTCTTC. This codes for CATSEYGTEQFF.

This clonotype was seen a handful of times. V and J are TRBV5-1 and TRBJ2-7; TRBD1 or TRBD2 may be the D gene (5 bases each). Germline CDR1 is SGHRS and CDR2 is YFSETQ. This CDR3 has 15 residues. V lost 4 bases to trimming and J lost 0 bases, with 14 bases between them. The CDR3 DNA is TGCGCCAGCAGCCCATATTCCGGGGCCTCCTACGAGCAGTACGTC. This sequence encodes CASSPYSGASYEQYV.

This rearrangement joins TRBV6-1 to TRBJ2-3; 7 bases line up with TRBD1. V lost 6 bases and J lost 5; bases outside the gene matches: 5. This CDR3 comprises 13 residues. Germline CDR1 reads MNHNS; CDR2 reads SASEGT. The CDR3 DNA sequence: TGTGCCAGCAGCTCGACAGGGCAAGATACGCAGTATTTT. The encoded protein is CASSSTGQDTQYF.